This T cell receptor (beta chain) derives from a study of T cell repertoires in cytomegalovirus infection. The wider study: Public TCR beta signatures were indicative of both CMV infection and a matching HLA type. Study-wide results and limits: Clonotypes of TCR beta that were HLA-C-restricted and CMV-specific dominated the ex vivo response. Cumulative frequency of public TCR beta families picked out carriers of CMV plus the relevant HLA.

This clonotype was observed at least ten times. Its antigen is currently unknown. TCRdb fed the reads into MiXCR, producing one record per CDR3 protein. Of around 240,000 distinct CDR3 sequences listed, roughly 22% are singletons. The TCR comes from a human donor in good health (CMV status not recorded). Some clones in this sample may be carry-over from other donors' samples. Sequenced: CD8+ T cells from PBMCs.

The CDR3 spells CASSLPDRVTEAFF. CDR3 bases: TGTGCCAGCAGTTTACCGGACAGGGTCACTGAAGCTTTCTTT. This chain joins TRBV27 and TRBJ1-1, with TRBD1 matching 8 bases. CDR3 size: 14 residues. Per the germline V gene, CDR1 is MNHEY and CDR2 is SMNVEV (reference sequence). V lost 2 bases and J lost 4; bases outside the gene matches: 3.